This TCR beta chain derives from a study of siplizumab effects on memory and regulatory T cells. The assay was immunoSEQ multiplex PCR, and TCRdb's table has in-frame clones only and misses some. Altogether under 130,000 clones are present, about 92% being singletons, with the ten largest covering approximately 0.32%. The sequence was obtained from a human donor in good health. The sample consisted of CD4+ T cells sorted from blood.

Here the CDR3 DNA reads TGTGCCAGCAGACTGACACGAGGACAGGGAGGAACCGGGGAGCTGTTTTTT. Encoded protein: CASRLTRGQGGTGELFF. The V call is TRBV5-4, the J call TRBJ2-2, with 8 positions matching TRBD1. The CDR3 consists of 17 residues. The germline V gene has CDR1 SGHNT and CDR2 YYREEE (reference sequence). V lost 5 bases, J lost 5 bases, and 14 bases stayed unmatched.